These T cell receptor beta chains were read from a single sample in a study of CD8 T cells in Susac syndrome. TCRdb redid the calling of the immunoSEQ multiplex PCR reads with MiXCR, one entry per CDR3 protein. The data hold around 230,000 distinct CDR3 sequences, with roughly 95% observed a single time. What was sequenced was CD4+ T cells from PBMCs. The receptor source for this set is a human donor with Susac syndrome. The CDR3 runs from the conserved cysteine through the conserved F or W. A D gene is named only where the DNA matches it firmly. A row's size may be missing; if present it is once, few, many or a size class.

>TRBJ2-1|NA|TRBV12-3/TRBV12-4|NA
TGTGCCAGCGGGGGCGGCACCTACAATGAGCAGTTCTTC
CASGGGTYNEQFF
>TRBJ2-1|NA|TRBV19|TRBD2
TGTGCCAGTAGTATTAAAGCGGGAGGGACGGGTGAGCAGTTCTTC
CASSIKAGGTGEQFF
>TRBJ1-1|NA|TRBV29-1|NA
TGCAGCGTTGAATCGGGGGGCAGGGCTTTCTTT
CSVESGGRAFF
>TRBJ2-2|NA|TRBV11-2|NA
TGTGCCAGCAGCTTACCTGGGAGGTCCGACACCGGGGAGCTGTTTTTT
CASSLPGRSDTGELFF
>TRBJ2-2|NA|TRBV5-8|NA
TGTGCCAGCAGCTTTCGGACAGCATACACCGGGGAGCTGTTTTTT
CASSFRTAYTGELFF
>TRBJ2-7|NA|TRBV6-6|TRBD1
TGTGCCAGCAGGGGAGGGACAGGGAGGAGCTCCTACGAGCAGTACTTC
CASRGGTGRSSYEQYF
>TRBJ2-7|NA|TRBV5-1|TRBD2
TGCGCCAGCAGCTTTACCGGGACCCAAAAGGGACTACGCGAGCAGTACTTC
CASSFTGTQKGLREQYF
>TRBJ2-5|once|TRBV12-3/TRBV12-4|TRBD2
TGTGCCAGCAGCCCCCGCCAGCGGGAACCCCAAGAGACCCAGTACTTC
CASSPRQREPQETQYF
>TRBJ2-7|NA|TRBV4-1|TRBD2
TGCGCCAGCAGCCAAGACGGCGGGAGGGCCCTCTACGAGCAGTACTTC
CASSQDGGRALYEQYF
>TRBJ2-7|NA|TRBV5-1|TRBD2
TGCGCCAGCAGCCGCGAGGGACTAGCGCCCTCCTACGAGCAGTACTTC
CASSREGLAPSYEQYF